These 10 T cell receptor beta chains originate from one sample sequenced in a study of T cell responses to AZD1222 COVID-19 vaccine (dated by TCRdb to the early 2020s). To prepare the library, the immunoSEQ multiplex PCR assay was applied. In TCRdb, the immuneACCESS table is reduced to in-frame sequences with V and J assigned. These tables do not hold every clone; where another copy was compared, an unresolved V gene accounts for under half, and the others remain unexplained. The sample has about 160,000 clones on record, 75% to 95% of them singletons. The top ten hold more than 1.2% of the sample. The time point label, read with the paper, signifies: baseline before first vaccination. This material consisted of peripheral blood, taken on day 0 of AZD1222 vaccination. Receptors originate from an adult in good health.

The CDR3 here is CASSEWRQGTYEQYF. CDR3 sequence (DNA): TGTGCCAGTAGTGAGTGGAGACAGGGCACCTACGAGCAGTACTTC. The chain carries TRBV19 and TRBJ2-7; 7 bases are a match to TRBD1. This CDR3 spans 15 amino acids. J was trimmed by 2 bases and V by 5 bases; bases with no gene match: 9. The germline CDR1 and CDR2 sequences are LNHDA and SQIVND (reference sequence).

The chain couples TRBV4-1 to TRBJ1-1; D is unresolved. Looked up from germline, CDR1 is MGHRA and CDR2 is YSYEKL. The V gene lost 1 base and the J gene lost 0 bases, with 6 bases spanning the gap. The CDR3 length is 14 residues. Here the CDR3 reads CASSQGPVNTEAFF. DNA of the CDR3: TGCGCCAGCAGCCAAGGACCGGTGAACACTGAAGCTTTCTTT.

CDR3 DNA sequence: TGTGCCAGCAGCTTTGGTCCTACCTACGAGCAGTACTTC. Translated: CASSFGPTYEQYF. The V gene is TRBV7-2, the J gene TRBJ2-7, with D hard to call. The CDR3 is 13 residues long. The germline V gene has CDR1 SGHTA and CDR2 FQGNSA. Trimming cost V 3 bases and J 2 bases, with 8 bases left between them.

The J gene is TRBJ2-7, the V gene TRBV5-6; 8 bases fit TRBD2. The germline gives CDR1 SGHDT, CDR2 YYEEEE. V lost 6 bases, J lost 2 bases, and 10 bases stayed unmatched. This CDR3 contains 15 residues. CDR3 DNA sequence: TGTGCCAGCACCGAGAGCGGGGGATCACCCTACGAGCAGTACTTC. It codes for CASTESGGSPYEQYF.

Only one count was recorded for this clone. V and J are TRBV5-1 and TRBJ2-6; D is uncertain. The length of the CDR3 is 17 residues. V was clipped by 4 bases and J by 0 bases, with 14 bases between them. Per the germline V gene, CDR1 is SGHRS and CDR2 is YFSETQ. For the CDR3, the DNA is TGCGCCAGCAGCGCCGGATTGGTGAGCTCTGGGGCCAACGTCCTGACTTTC. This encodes CASSAGLVSSGANVLTF.

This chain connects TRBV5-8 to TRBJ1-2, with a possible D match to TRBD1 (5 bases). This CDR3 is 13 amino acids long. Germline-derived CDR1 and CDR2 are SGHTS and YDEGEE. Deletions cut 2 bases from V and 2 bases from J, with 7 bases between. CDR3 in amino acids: CASSFDRNYGYTF. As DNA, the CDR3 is TGTGCCAGCAGCTTTGACAGAAACTATGGCTACACCTTC. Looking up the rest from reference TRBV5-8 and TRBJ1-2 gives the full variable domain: EAGVTQSPTHLIKTRGQQATLRCSPISGHTSVYWYQQALGLGLQFLLWYDEGEERNRGNFPPRFSGRQFPNYSSELNVNALELEDSALYLCASSFDRNYGYTFGSGTRLTVV.

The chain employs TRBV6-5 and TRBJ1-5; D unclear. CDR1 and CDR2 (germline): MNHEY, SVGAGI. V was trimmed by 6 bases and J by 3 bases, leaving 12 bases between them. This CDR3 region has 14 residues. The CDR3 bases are TGTGCCAGCAGAGACCGGGCTCTCAATCAGCCCCAGCATTTT. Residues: CASRDRALNQPQHF.

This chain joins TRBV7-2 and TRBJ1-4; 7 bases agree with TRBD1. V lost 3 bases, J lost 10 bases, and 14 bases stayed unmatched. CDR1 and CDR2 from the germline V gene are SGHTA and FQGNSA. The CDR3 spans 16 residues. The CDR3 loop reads CASSFRRQGQVRKLFF. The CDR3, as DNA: TGTGCCAGCAGCTTCCGTAGACAGGGCCAGGTCAGAAAACTGTTTTTT.

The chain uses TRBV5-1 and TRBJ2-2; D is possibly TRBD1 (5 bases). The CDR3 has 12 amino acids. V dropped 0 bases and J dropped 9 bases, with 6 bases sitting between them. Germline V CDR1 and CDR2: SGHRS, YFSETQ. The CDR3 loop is CASSLEDRELFF. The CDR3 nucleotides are TGCGCCAGCAGCTTGGAGGACAGGGAGCTGTTTTTT.

CDR3 protein: CASRETTGKNNSPLHF. The CDR3 DNA reads as TGTGCCAGCAGAGAGACAACAGGGAAGAATAATTCACCCCTCCACTTT. The chain couples TRBV25-1 to TRBJ1-6, with D possibly TRBD1 on 6 matching bases. The germline CDR1 and CDR2 sequences are MGHDK and SYGVNS. This CDR3 is built from 16 residues. With 6 bases removed from V and 5 bases from J, the gap between germline ends came to 17 bases.